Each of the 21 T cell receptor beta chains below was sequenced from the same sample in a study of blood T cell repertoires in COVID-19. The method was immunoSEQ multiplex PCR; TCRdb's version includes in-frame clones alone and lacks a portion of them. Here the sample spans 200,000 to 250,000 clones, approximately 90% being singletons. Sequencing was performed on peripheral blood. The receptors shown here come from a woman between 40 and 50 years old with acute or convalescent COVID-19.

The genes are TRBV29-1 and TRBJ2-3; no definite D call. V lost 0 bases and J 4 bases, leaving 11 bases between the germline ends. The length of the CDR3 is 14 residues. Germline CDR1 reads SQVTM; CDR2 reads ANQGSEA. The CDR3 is CSVEDRYEPDTQYF. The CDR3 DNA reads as TGCAGCGTTGAAGATCGTTATGAGCCAGATACGCAGTATTTT.

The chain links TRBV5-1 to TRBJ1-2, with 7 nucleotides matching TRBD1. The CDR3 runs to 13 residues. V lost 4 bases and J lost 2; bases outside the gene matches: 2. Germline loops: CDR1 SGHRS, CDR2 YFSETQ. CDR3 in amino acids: CASSPGQNYGYTF. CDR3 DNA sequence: TGCGCCAGCAGCCCGGGACAGAACTATGGCTACACCTTC.

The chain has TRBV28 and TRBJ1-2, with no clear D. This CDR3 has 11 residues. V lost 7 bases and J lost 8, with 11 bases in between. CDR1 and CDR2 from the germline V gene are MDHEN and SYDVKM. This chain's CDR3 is CASKEAYGYTF. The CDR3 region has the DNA TGTGCCAGCAAAGAGGCCTACGGCTACACCTTC.

The CDR3 bases are TGTGCCAGTAGTACGTGGCCTGAAGCTTTCTTT. It encodes CASSTWPEAFF. The genes are TRBV19 and TRBJ1-1; D is uncertain. V lost 4 bases and J lost 6, with 6 bases in between. The CDR3 length is 11 residues. Germline CDR1 reads LNHDA; CDR2 reads SQIVND (reference sequence).

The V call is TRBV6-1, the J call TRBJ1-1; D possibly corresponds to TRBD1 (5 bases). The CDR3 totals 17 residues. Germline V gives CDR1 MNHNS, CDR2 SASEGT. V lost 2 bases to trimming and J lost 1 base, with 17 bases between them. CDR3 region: CASSEFWWEGTNTEAFF. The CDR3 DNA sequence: TGTGCCAGCAGTGAATTTTGGTGGGAGGGGACGAACACTGAAGCTTTCTTT.

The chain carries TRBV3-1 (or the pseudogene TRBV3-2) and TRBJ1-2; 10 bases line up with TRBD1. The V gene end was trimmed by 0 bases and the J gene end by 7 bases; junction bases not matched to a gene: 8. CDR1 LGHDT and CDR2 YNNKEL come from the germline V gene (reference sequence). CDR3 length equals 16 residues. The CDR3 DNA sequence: TGTGCCAGCAGCCAAGATGGGGACAGGGGCGCTGGTGGCTACACCTTC. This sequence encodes CASSQDGDRGAGGYTF.

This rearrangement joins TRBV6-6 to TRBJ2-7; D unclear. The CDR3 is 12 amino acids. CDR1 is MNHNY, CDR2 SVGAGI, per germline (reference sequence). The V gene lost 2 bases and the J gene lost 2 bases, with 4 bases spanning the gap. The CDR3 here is CASSYQAYEQYV. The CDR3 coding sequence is TGTGCCAGCAGTTACCAGGCCTACGAGCAGTACGTC.

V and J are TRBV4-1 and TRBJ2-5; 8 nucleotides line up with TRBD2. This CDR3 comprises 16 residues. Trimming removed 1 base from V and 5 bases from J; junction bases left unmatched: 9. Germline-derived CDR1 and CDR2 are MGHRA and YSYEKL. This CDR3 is CASSQGDIAGRETQYF. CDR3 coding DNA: TGCGCCAGCAGCCAAGGGGATATAGCGGGGAGGGAGACCCAGTACTTC.

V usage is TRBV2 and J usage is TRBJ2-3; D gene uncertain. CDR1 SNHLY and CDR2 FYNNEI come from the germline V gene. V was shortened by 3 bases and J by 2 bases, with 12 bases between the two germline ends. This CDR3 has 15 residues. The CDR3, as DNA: TGTGCCAGCAGTGACAATCTAGAAACCACAGATACGCAGTATTTT. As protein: CASSDNLETTDTQYF.

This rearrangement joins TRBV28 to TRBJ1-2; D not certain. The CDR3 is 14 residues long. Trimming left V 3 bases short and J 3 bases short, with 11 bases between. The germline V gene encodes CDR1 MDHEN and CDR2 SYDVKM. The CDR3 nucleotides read TGTGCCAGCAGTTTCGGTGGTGACTACTATGGCTACACCTTC. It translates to CASSFGGDYYGYTF.

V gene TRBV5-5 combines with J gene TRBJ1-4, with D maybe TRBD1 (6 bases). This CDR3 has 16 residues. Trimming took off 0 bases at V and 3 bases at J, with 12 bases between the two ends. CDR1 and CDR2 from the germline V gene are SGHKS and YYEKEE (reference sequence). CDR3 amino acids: CASSLVPTGANEKLFF. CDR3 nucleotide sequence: TGTGCCAGCAGCTTGGTCCCGACAGGAGCTAATGAAAAACTGTTTTTT.

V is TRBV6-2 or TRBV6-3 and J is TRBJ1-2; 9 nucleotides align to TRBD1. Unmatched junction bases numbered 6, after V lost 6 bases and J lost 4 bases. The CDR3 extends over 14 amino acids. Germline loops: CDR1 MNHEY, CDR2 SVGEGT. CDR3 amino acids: CASSTGGFGYGYTF. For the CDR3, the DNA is TGTGCCAGCAGCACAGGGGGCTTCGGCTATGGCTACACCTTC.

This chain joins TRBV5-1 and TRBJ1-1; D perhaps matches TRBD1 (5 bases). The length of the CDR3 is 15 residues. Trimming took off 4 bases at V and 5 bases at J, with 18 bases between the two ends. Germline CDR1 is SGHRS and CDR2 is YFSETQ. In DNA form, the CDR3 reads TGCGCCAGCAGCCTCGGCGGGACCCTCAGGACTGAAGCTTTCTTT. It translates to CASSLGGTLRTEAFF.

This chain's CDR3 is CASSPRETGGHEKGDGYTF. The CDR3 DNA reads TGTGCCAGCAGCCCAAGGGAGACAGGGGGTCACGAAAAAGGGGATGGCTACACCTTC. This chain joins TRBV3-1 (or the pseudogene TRBV3-2) and TRBJ1-2; 9 bases are shared with TRBD1. CDR3 length: 19 residues. J lost 6 bases, V lost 4 bases, and 21 bases had no gene match. Germline V gene sequence: CDR1 LGHDT, CDR2 YNNKEL (reference sequence).

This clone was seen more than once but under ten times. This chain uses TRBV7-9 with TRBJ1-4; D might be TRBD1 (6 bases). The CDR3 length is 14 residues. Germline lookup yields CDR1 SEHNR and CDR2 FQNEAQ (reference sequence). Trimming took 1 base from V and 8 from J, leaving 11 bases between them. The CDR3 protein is CASSLVGAGEKLFF. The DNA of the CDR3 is TGTGCCAGCAGCTTAGTGGGGGCCGGGGAAAAACTGTTTTTT.

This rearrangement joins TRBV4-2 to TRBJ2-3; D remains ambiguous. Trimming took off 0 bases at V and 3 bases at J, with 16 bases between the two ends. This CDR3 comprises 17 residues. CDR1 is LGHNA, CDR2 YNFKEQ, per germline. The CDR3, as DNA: TGTGCCAGCAGCCAAGATCTTGGAACTCCCGGGACAGATACGCAGTATTTT. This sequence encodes CASSQDLGTPGTDTQYF.

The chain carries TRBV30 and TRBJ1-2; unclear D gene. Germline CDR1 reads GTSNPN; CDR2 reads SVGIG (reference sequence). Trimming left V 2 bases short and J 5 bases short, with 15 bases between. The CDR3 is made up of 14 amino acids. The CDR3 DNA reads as TGTGCCTGGAGTTCCCCGCGGGCTCGGTATGGCTACACCTTC. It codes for CAWSSPRARYGYTF.

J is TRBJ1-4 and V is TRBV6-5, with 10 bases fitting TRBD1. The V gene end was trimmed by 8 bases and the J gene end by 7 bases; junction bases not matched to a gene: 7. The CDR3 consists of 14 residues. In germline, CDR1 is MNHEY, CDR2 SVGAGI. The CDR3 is CASGSGDRGEKLFF. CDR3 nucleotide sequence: TGTGCCAGCGGTTCAGGGGACAGGGGTGAAAAACTGTTTTTT.

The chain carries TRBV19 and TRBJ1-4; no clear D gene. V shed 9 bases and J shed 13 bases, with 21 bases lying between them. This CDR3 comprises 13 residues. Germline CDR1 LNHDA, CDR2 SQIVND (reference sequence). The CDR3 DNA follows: TGTGCCAGCCTGTCTCCAATCTTCTTGAGACTGTTTTTT. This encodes CASLSPIFLRLFF.

DNA of the CDR3: TGCAGCGTTGAGTCAGGGGGGGGCTACACCTTC. Translated, it gives CSVESGGGYTF. This sequence joins TRBV29-1 and TRBJ1-2; TRBD1 aligns across 7 bases. Unmatched junction bases numbered 3, after V lost 3 bases and J lost 8 bases. From germline, CDR1 is SQVTM and CDR2 ANQGSEA. The CDR3 is made up of 11 amino acids. The entire variable domain, with the rest obtained from reference TRBV29-1 and TRBJ1-2, is as follows: SAVISQKPSRDICQRGTSLTIQCQVDSQVTMMFWYRQQPGQSLTLIATANQGSEATYESGFVIDKFPISRPNLTFSTLTVSNMSPEDSSIYLCSVESGGGYTFGSGTRLTVV.

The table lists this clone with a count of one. CDR3 amino acids: CASSLIVPGQERFGNTIYF. For the CDR3, the DNA is TGTGCCAGCAGCTTAATTGTACCGGGACAGGAGAGATTTGGAAACACCATATATTTT. V gene TRBV7-7 combines with J gene TRBJ1-3; 8 bases fit TRBD1. Trimming cost V 2 bases and J 3 bases; bases outside gene matches: 15. The germline CDR1 and CDR2 sequences are SSHAT and FNYEAQ (reference sequence). The CDR3 spans 19 residues.